Each of the 18 T cell receptor beta chains below was sequenced from the same sample in a study of CXCR3-negative and CXCR3-positive naive CD8 T cells. The authors made the TRB cDNA libraries by 5' RACE using UMI labels. TCRdb re-analyzed the 5' RACE reads; it lists each CDR3 protein once, without DNA. Here the sample table reports approximately 37,000 distinct CDR3 sequences. Sequencing was carried out using memory CD8+ T cells from blood. Receptors originate from a human donor in good health. Some clones in this sample may be carry-over from other donors' samples.

This chain connects TRBV2 to TRBJ2-7; TCRdb proposes TRBD1, but this gene call is untestable without DNA. The CDR3 extends over 13 amino acids. Germline lookup yields CDR1 SNHLY and CDR2 FYNNEI. The CDR3 reads CAGAGTDPYEQYF.

The chain is built from TRBV2 and TRBJ2-2. The CDR3 runs 15 residues. Germline V CDR1 and CDR2: SNHLY, FYNNEI. CDR3 protein: CASSVGRKDTGELFF.

The V gene is TRBV29-1, the J gene TRBJ2-2. This CDR3 spans 14 amino acids. Per the germline V gene, CDR1 is SQVTM and CDR2 is ANQGSEA. The CDR3 region is CSVVEAGSTGELFF.

The rearrangement uses TRBV7-8 and TRBJ2-3; the TCRdb call, TRBD1, lacks DNA for checking. This CDR3 spans 16 amino acids. The germline V gene has CDR1 SGHVS and CDR2 FQNEAQ. CDR3 sequence reads: CASSPETADITDTQYF.

The chain uses TRBV7-8 and TRBJ2-3; no DNA is available, so the TRBD2 call from TCRdb remains unchecked. Germline V gene sequence: CDR1 SGHVS, CDR2 FQNEAQ. CDR3 length: 16 residues. CDR3 sequence: CASSLELGPYTDTQYF. Filled out from reference TRBV7-8 and TRBJ2-3, the complete variable domain reads GAGVSQSPRYKVAKRGQDVALRCDPISGHVSLFWYQQALGQGPEFLTYFQNEAQLDKSGLPSDRFFAERPEGSVSTLKIQRTQQEDSAVYLCASSLELGPYTDTQYFGPGTRLTVL.

The V call is TRBV28, the J call TRBJ2-1; checking the TCRdb D call of TRBD1 is not possible without DNA. CDR3 length: 15 residues. The germline V gene encodes CDR1 MDHEN and CDR2 SYDVKM. The CDR3 loop reads CASSLDRGFNNEQFF. The entire variable domain, with the rest obtained from reference TRBV28 and TRBJ2-1, is as follows: DVKVTQSSRYLVKRTGEKVFLECVQDMDHENMFWYRQDPGLGLRLIYFSYDVKMKEKGDIPEGYSVSREKKERFSLILESASTNQTSMYLCASSLDRGFNNEQFFGPGTRLTVL.

The chain combines TRBV20-1 with TRBJ2-7; TCRdb's D gene call, TRBD1, goes unchecked for lack of DNA. From germline, CDR1 is DFQATT and CDR2 SNEGSKA (reference sequence). The CDR3 covers 13 residues. The CDR3 sequence is CSAPAGQTYEQYF.

The CDR3 region is CASSPTGTTDTQYF. The chain combines TRBV7-9 with TRBJ2-3; TCRdb designates TRBD1, a call that cannot be tested without DNA. The CDR3 spans 14 residues. Germline-derived CDR1 and CDR2 are SEHNR and FQNEAQ (reference sequence).

The chain couples TRBV6-2 or TRBV6-3 to TRBJ1-1. The CDR3 length is 14 residues. Germline V gives CDR1 MNHEY, CDR2 SVGEGT. CDR3 in amino acids: CASTFRKMNTEAFF.

The rearrangement uses TRBV28 and TRBJ2-6; TCRdb calls TRBD2, which cannot be checked without DNA. The CDR3 loop spans 18 amino acids. Germline values: CDR1 MDHEN, CDR2 SYDVKM. This CDR3 is CASSSLGERPSGANVLTF.

The chain uses TRBV7-6 and TRBJ2-7; the D call from TCRdb, TRBD2, cannot be confirmed without DNA. The germline V gene has CDR1 SGHVS and CDR2 FNYEAQ. The CDR3 totals 15 residues. This CDR3 reads CASSPPVSGGYEQYF.

V is TRBV5-1 and J is TRBJ2-1; TCRdb reports TRBD2, a call that lacks DNA to check it against. Germline lookup yields CDR1 SGHRS and CDR2 YFSETQ. The CDR3 contains 14 residues. The CDR3 here is CASTSGGGYNEQFF. Filled out from reference TRBV5-1 and TRBJ2-1, the complete variable domain reads KAGVTQTPRYLIKTRGQQVTLSCSPISGHRSVSWYQQTPGQGLQFLFEYFSETQRNKGNFPGRFSGRQFSNSRSEMNVSTLELGDSALYLCASTSGGGYNEQFFGPGTRLTVL.

V is TRBV29-1 and J is TRBJ2-7; without DNA, the TCRdb call of TRBD1 cannot be checked. Germline values: CDR1 SQVTM, CDR2 ANQGSEA. The CDR3 is 14 residues long. The CDR3 here is CSVEGSGETYEQYF.

J is TRBJ2-5 and V is TRBV6-5. Germline V gene sequence: CDR1 MNHEY, CDR2 SVGAGI. There are 13 residues in the CDR3. This CDR3 is CASSYAGEETQYF.

The CDR3: CSVEERTDYGYTF. The rearrangement uses TRBV29-1 and TRBJ1-2. The CDR3 runs 13 residues. Germline loops: CDR1 SQVTM, CDR2 ANQGSEA.

The V and J genes are TRBV29-1 and TRBJ2-5; TCRdb's D call of TRBD1 is untestable without DNA. Per germline, CDR1 SQVTM and CDR2 ANQGSEA. CDR3 length equals 14 residues. This CDR3 reads CSVEETGRQETQYF.

V usage is TRBV13 and J usage is TRBJ2-3; absent DNA, TCRdb's TRBD1 call cannot be checked. The CDR3 runs to 17 residues. Looked up from germline, CDR1 is PRHDT and CDR2 is FYEKMQ (reference sequence). The CDR3 spells CASSLGPAGVRTDTQYF.

V is TRBV27 and J is TRBJ2-5; TCRdb returns TRBD1, unconfirmable since there is no DNA. This CDR3 contains 14 residues. Per the germline V gene, CDR1 is MNHEY and CDR2 is SMNVEV (reference sequence). The CDR3 sequence: CASSLTGGVETQYF.